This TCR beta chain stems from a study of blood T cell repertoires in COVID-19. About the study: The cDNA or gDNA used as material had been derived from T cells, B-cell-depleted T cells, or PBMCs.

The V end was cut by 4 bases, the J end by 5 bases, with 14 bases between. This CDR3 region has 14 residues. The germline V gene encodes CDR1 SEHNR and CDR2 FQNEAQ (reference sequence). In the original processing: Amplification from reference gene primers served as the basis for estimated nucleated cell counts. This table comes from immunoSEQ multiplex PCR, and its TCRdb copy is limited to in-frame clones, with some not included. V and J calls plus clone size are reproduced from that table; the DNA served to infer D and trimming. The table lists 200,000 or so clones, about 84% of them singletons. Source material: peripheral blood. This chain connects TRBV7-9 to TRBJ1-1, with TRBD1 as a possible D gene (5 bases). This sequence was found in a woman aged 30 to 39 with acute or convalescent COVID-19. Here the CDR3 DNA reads TGTGCCAGCAGCTCCCGGGGCGGGGGTACTGAAGCTTTCTTT. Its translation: CASSSRGGGTEAFF.